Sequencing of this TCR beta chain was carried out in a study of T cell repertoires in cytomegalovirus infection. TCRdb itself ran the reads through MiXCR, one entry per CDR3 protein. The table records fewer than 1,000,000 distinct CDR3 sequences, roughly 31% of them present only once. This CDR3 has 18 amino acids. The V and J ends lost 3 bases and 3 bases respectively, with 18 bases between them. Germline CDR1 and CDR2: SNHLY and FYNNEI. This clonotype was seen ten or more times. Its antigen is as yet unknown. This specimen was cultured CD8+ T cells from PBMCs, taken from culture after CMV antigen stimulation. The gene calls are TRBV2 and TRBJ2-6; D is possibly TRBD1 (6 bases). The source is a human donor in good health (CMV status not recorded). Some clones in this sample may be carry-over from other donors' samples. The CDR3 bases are TGTGCCAGCAGTGAGATATCCGGACAGCTATATGGGGCCAACGTCCTGACTTTC. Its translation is CASSEISGQLYGANVLTF.